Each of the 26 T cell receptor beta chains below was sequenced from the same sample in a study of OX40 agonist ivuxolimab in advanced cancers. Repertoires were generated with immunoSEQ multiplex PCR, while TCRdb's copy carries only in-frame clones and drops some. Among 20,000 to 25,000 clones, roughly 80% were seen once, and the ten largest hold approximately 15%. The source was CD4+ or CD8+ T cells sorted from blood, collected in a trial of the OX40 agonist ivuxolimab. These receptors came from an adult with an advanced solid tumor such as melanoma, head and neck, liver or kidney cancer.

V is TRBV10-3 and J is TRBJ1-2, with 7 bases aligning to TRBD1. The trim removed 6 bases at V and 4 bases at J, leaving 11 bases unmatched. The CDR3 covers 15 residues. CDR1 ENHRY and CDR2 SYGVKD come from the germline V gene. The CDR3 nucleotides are TGTGCCATCAGATTGGGACAGCAAGTCCCCTATGGCTACACCTTC. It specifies CAIRLGQQVPYGYTF.

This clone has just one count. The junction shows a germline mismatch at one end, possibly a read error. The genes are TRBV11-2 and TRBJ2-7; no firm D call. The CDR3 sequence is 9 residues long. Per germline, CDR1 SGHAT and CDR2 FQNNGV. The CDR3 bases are TGTGCCAGCAGCTTAGAAGACGACTTC. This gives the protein CASSLEDDF.

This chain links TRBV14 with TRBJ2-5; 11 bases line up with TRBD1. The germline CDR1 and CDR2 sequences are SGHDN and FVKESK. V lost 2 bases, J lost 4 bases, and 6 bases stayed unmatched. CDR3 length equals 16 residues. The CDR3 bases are TGTGCCAGCAGCCAAAAGGACAGGGGGCGAATAGAGACCCAGTACTTC. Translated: CASSQKDRGRIETQYF.

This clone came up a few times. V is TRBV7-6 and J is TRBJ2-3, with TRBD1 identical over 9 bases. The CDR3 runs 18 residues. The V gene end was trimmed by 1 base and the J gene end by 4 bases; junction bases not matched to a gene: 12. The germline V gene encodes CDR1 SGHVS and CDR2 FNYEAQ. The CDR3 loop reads CASSLDFGQGPGADTQYF. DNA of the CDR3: TGTGCCAGCAGCTTAGACTTCGGACAGGGGCCGGGAGCAGATACGCAGTATTTT.

CDR3 residues: CASTMRAFTEAFF. In nucleotides, the CDR3 is TGTGCCAGCACCATGAGGGCATTTACTGAAGCTTTCTTT. The V call is TRBV4-2, the J call TRBJ1-1, with unresolved D. CDR1 and CDR2 from the germline V gene are LGHNA and YNFKEQ. The CDR3 covers 13 residues. V was trimmed by 7 bases and J by 5 bases, leaving 14 bases between them.

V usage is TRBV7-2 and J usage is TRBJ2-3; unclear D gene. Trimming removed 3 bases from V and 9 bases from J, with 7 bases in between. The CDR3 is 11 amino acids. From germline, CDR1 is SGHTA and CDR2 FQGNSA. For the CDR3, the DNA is TGTGCCAGCAGCTTGGCCGGCACGCAGTATTTT. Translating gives CASSLAGTQYF.

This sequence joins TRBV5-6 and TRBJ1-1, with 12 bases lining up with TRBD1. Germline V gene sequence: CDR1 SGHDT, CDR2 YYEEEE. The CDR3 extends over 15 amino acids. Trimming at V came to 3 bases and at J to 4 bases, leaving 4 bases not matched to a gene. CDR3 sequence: CASSWGTGGGTEAFF. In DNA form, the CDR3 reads TGTGCCAGCAGCTGGGGGACAGGGGGCGGCACTGAAGCTTTCTTT.

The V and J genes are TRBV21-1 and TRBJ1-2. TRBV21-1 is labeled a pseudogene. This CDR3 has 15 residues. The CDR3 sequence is CASSKSSAGEDGYTF. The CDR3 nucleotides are TGTGCCAGCAGCAAATCCTCGGCAGGGGAGGATGGCTACACCTTC.

CDR3 protein: CASSLARVGYGYTF. DNA of the CDR3: TGTGCCAGCAGCTTAGCGCGGGTTGGCTATGGCTACACCTTC. The chain carries TRBV7-9 and TRBJ1-2; D uncertain. CDR3 length equals 14 residues. Germline-derived CDR1 and CDR2 are SEHNR and FQNEAQ (reference sequence). Trimming pared 0 bases from V and 4 bases from J, leaving 9 bases between.

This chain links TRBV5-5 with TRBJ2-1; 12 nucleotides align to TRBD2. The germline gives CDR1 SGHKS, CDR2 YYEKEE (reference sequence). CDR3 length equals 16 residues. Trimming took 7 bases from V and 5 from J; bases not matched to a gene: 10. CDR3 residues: CASSLLAGGIHNEQFF. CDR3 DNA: TGTGCCAGCTCACTACTAGCGGGGGGTATTCACAATGAGCAGTTCTTC. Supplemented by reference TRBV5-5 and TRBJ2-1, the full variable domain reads DAGVTQSPTHLIKTRGQQVTLRCSPISGHKSVSWYQQVLGQGPQFIFQYYEKEERGRGNFPDRFSARQFPNYSSELNVNALLLGDSALYLCASSLLAGGIHNEQFFGPGTRLTVL.

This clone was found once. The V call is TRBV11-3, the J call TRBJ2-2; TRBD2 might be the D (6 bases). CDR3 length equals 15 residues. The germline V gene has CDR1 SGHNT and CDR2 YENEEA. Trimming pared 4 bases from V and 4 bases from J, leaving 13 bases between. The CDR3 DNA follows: TGTGCCAGCAGCTCCTACCGGGAGCCCACCGGGGAGCTGTTTTTT. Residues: CASSSYREPTGELFF.

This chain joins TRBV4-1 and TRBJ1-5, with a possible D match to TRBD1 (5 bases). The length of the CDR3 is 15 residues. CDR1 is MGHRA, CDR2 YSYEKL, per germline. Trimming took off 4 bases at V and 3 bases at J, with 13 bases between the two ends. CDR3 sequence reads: CASSPEGRVNQPQHF. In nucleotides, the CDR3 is TGCGCCAGCAGCCCTGAGGGCAGGGTCAATCAGCCCCAGCATTTT.

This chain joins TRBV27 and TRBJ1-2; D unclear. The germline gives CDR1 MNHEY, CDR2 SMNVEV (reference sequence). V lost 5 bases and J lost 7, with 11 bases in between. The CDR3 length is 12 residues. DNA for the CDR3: TGTGCCAGCAGTCCGACGACGGGTGGCTACACCTTC. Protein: CASSPTTGGYTF.

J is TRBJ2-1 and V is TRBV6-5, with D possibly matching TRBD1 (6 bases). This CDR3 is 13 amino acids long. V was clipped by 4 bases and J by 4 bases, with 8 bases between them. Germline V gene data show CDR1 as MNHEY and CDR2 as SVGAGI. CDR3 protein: CASSWTDYNEQFF. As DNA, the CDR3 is TGTGCCAGCAGTTGGACAGATTACAATGAGCAGTTCTTC.

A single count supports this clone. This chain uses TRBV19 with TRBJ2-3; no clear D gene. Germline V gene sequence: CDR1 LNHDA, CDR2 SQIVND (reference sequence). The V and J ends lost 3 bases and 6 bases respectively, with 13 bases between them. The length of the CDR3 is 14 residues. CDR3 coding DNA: TGTGCCAGTAGTATTTCGGCAGACACGGATACGCAGTATTTT. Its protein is CASSISADTDTQYF.

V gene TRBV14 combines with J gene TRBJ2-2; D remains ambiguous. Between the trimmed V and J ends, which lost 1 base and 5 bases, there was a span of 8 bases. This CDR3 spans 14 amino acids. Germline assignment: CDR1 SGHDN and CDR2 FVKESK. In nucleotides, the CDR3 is TGTGCCAGCAGCCAAGTCAAAAAAACCGGGGAGCTGTTTTTT. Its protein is CASSQVKKTGELFF.

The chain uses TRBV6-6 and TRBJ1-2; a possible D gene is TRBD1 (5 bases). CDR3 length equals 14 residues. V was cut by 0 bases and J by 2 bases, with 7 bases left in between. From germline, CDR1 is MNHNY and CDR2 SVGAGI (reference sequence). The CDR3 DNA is TGTGCCAGCAGTTACTCGGAGGGGAACTATGGCTACACCTTC. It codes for CASSYSEGNYGYTF.

The CDR3 DNA is TGTGCCAGCAGCGTGGACGGTAGGCCTGGAAACACCATATATTTT. It translates to CASSVDGRPGNTIYF. The chain joins TRBV9 to TRBJ1-3; D call uncertain. The CDR3 has 15 residues. Trimming took 2 bases from V and 2 from J, leaving 11 bases between them. CDR1 and CDR2 (germline): SGDLS, YYNGEE. The whole variable domain, filled in from reference TRBV9 and TRBJ1-3, reads DSGVTQTPKHLITATGQRVTLRCSPRSGDLSVYWYQQSLDQGLQFLIQYYNGEERAKGNILERFSAQQFPDLHSELNLSSLELGDSALYFCASSVDGRPGNTIYFGEGSWLTVV.

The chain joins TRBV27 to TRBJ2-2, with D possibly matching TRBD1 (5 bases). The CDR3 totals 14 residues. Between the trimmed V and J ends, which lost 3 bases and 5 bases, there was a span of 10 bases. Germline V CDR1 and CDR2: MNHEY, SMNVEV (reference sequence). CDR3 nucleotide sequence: TGTGCCAGCAGTTTGTTCAAGGGGACCGGGGAGCTGTTTTTT. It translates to CASSLFKGTGELFF.

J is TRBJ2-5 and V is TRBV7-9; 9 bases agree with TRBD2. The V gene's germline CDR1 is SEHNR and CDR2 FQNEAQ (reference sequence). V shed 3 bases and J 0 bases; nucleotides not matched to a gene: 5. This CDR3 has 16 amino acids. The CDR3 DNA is TGTGCCAGCAGCTTTTCGCGGGGGGGACACCAAGAGACCCAGTACTTC. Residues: CASSFSRGGHQETQYF.

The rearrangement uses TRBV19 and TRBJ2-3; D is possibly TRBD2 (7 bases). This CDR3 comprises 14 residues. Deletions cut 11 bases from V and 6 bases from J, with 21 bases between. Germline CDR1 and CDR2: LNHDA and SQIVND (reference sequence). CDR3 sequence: CAGRRGGLFDTQYF. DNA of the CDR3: TGTGCCGGGAGGAGGGGGGGGCTTTTCGATACGCAGTATTTT.

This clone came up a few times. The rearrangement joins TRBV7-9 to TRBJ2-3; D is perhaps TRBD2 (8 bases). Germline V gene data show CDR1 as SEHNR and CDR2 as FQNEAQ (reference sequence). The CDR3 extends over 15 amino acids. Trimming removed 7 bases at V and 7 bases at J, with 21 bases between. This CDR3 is CASTGGDSPPNTQYF. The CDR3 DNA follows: TGTGCCAGCACCGGGGGGGACAGTCCACCAAATACGCAGTATTTT.

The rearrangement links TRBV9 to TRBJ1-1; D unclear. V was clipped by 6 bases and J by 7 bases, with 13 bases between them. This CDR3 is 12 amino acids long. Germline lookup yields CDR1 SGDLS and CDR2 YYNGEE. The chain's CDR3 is CASTVKLDEAFF. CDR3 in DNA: TGTGCCAGCACGGTTAAGCTCGATGAAGCTTTCTTT.

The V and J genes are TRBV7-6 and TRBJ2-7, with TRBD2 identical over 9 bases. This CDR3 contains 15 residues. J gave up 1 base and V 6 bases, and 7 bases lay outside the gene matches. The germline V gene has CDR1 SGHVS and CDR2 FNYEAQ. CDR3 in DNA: TGTGCCAGCAGTATGGCTAGCGGGGCATCCTACGAGCAGTACTTC. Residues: CASSMASGASYEQYF.

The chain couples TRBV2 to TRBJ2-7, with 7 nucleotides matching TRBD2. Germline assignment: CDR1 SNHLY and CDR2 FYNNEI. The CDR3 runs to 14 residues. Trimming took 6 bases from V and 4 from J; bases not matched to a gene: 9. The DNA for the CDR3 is TGTGCCAGCAGACAACGGGGGGATAATTACGAGCAGTACTTC. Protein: CASRQRGDNYEQYF. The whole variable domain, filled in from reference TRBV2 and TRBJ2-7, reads EPEVTQTPSHQVTQMGQEVILRCVPISNHLYFYWYRQILGQKVEFLVSFYNNEISEKSEIFDDQFSVERPDGSNFTLKIRSTKLEDSAMYFCASRQRGDNYEQYFGPGTRLTVT.

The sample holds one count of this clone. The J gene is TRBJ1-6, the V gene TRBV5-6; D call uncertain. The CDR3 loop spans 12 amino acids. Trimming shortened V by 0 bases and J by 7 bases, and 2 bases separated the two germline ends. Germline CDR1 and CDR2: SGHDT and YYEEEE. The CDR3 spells CASSLGNSPLHF. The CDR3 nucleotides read TGTGCCAGCAGCTTGGGAAATTCACCCCTCCACTTT.